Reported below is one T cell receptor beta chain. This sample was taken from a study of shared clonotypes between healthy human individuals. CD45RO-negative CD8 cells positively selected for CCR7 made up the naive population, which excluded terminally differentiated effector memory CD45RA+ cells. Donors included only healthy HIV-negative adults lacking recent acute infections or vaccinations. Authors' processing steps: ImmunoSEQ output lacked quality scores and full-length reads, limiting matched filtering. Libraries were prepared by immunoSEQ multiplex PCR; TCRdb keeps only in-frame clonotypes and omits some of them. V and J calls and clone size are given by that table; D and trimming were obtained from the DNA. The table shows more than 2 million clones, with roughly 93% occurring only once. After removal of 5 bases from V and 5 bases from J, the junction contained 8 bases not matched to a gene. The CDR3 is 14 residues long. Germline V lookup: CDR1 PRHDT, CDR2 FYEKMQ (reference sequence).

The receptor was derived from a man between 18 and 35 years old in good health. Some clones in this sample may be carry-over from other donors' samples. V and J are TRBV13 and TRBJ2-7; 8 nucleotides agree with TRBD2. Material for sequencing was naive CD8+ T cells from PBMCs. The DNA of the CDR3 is TGTGCCAGCAGCCCAGAGCGGGAGTTACACGAGCAGTACTTC. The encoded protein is CASSPERELHEQYF. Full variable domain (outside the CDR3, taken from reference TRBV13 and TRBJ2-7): AAGVIQSPRHLIKEKRETATLKCYPIPRHDTVYWYQQGPGQDPQFLISFYEKMQSDKGSIPDRFSAQQFSDYHSELNMSSLELGDSALYFCASSPERELHEQYFGPGTRLTVT.